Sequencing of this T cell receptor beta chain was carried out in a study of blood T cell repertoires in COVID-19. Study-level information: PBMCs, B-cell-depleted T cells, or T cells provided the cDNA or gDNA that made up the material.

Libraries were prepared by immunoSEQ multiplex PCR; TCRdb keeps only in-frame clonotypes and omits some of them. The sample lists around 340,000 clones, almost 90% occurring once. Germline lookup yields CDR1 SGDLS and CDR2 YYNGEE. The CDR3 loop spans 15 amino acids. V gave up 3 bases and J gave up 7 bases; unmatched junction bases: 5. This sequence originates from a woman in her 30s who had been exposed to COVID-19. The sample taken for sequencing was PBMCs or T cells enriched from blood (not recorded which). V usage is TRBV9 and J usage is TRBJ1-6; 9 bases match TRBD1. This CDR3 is CASSARDRENSPLHF. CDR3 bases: TGTGCCAGCAGCGCGCGGGACAGGGAGAATTCACCCCTCCACTTT.